These T cell receptor beta chains were read from a single sample in a study of identical twins. TCRdb recomputed calls from the 5' RACE reads with MiXCR, one row per CDR3 protein. In the table there are 690,000 or so distinct CDR3 sequences, less than 7% of which are singletons. The source material was naive T cells sorted from blood. Receptors originate from a young man in good health. Each CDR3 is given with its conserved first and last residue. A D gene is named only where the DNA matches it firmly. Not every row has a clone size; where given, it reads once, few, many or a size class.

TRBV5-1	.	TRBJ2-6	TRBD1	CASSLSTDRASSGANVLTF	TGCGCCAGCAGCTTATCAACGGACAGGGCGAGCTCTGGGGCCAACGTCCTGACTTTC
TRBV30	.	TRBJ2-7	.	CAWSVPGLQGEQYF	TGTGCCTGGAGTGTACCAGGCCTACAGGGCGAGCAGTACTTC
TRBV12-3/TRBV12-4	many	TRBJ1-1	.	CASSRQSLMNTEAFF	TGTGCCAGCAGTCGACAGAGCCTTATGAACACTGAAGCTTTCTTT
TRBV29-1	few	TRBJ2-5	TRBD2	CSATGLAETQYF	TGCAGCGCCACGGGACTAGCAGAGACCCAGTACTTC
TRBV5-5	many	TRBJ2-7	TRBD2	CASWAGTIPHEQYF	TGTGCCAGCTGGGCCGGGACTATCCCCCACGAGCAGTACTTC
TRBV7-9	.	TRBJ2-7	TRBD2	CASSPTHSSGRANEQYF	TGTGCCAGCAGCCCCACACACTCTAGCGGGAGGGCCAACGAGCAGTACTTC
TRBV6-1	many	TRBJ2-5	.	CASRAWTERPETQYF	TGTGCCAGCAGAGCTTGGACAGAACGACCCGAGACCCAGTACTTC
TRBV27	many	TRBJ1-1	TRBD1	CASSSWDRGLGTEAFF	TGTGCCAGCAGCTCGTGGGACAGGGGGCTGGGGACTGAAGCTTTCTTT
TRBV12-3/TRBV12-4	many	TRBJ2-5	.	CASSQHGSRETQYF	TGTGCCAGCAGCCAGCACGGGAGCAGGGAGACCCAGTACTTC
TRBV9	.	TRBJ2-5	TRBD1	CASSVRTGVETQYF	TGTGCCAGCAGCGTACGGACAGGGGTAGAGACCCAGTACTTC
TRBV29-1	many	TRBJ1-2	.	CSVQIQGFSYGYTF	TGCAGCGTCCAAATACAGGGATTCAGCTATGGCTACACCTTC
TRBV11-2	.	TRBJ1-1	.	CASSPRVFTEAFF	TGTGCCAGCAGCCCCAGGGTCTTCACTGAAGCTTTCTTT
TRBV20-1	many	TRBJ2-1	TRBD2	CSAGLSGRSYEQFF	TGCAGTGCGGGTCTTAGCGGGAGGTCTTATGAGCAGTTCTTC
TRBV7-8	.	TRBJ2-1	TRBD2	CASSLGGGTSGRSSYNEQFF	TGTGCCAGCAGCTTAGGTGGTGGGACTAGCGGGAGGAGCTCCTACAATGAGCAGTTCTTC
TRBV28	many	TRBJ2-3	.	CASTFSTGPSTDTQYF	TGTGCCAGCACCTTCTCCACAGGACCTAGCACAGATACGCAGTATTTT
TRBV29-1	.	TRBJ2-1	.	CSGGLGYNEQFF	TGCAGCGGTGGGTTGGGTTACAATGAGCAGTTCTTC
TRBV7-2	many	TRBJ2-5	.	CASSIQGQETQYF	TGTGCCAGCAGCATACAGGGACAAGAGACCCAGTACTTC
TRBV19	few	TRBJ1-5	.	CASSIEASYSNQPQHF	TGTGCCAGTAGTATAGAGGCCAGCTATAGCAATCAGCCCCAGCATTTT
TRBV10-3	few	TRBJ2-6	.	CAIKGLSSGANVLTF	TGTGCCATCAAAGGACTTTCCTCTGGGGCCAACGTCCTGACTTTC
TRBV7-9	many	TRBJ1-2	.	CASSLDGVGGDGYTF	TGTGCCAGCAGCTTAGACGGGGTAGGGGGAGATGGCTACACCTTC
TRBV29-1	many	TRBJ2-2	.	CSVEGPGVTGELFF	TGCAGCGTTGAAGGGCCAGGGGTTACCGGGGAGCTGTTTTTT
TRBV12-3/TRBV12-4	many	TRBJ2-1	.	CASSPLHEQFF	TGTGCCAGCAGTCCCCTCCATGAGCAGTTCTTC